The T cell receptor (beta chain) described here comes from a study of control samples from healthy donors and cancer patients. The CDR3 is 15 residues long. CDR1 is SGHTS and CDR2 is YDEGEE in the germline V gene. J gave up 0 bases and V 4 bases, and 6 bases lay outside the gene matches. The assay was immunoSEQ multiplex PCR, and TCRdb's table has in-frame clones only and misses some. Of about 88,000 clones in the sample, roughly 93% are singletons; the top ten hold 8% to 9.5%. The chain combines TRBV5-8 with TRBJ1-2; 7 bases fit TRBD1. Sequencing input: blood. This sequence was found in a man between 18 and 35 years old in good health. CDR3 loop: CASSATGTANYGYTF. For the CDR3, the DNA is TGTGCCAGCAGCGCCACCGGGACAGCTAACTATGGCTACACCTTC.